Below are 29 T cell receptor beta chains sequenced from a single sample in a study of blood T cell repertoires in COVID-19. The protocol was immunoSEQ multiplex PCR, while the TCRdb copy is restricted to in-frame clones and leaves out a portion. This sample yields 250,000 to 300,000 clones, of which approximately 91% are seen a single time; approximately 2.5% belongs to the top ten. Sequencing was carried out using PBMCs or T cells enriched from blood (not recorded which). These receptors were obtained from a woman aged 40 to 50 with acute COVID-19.

J is TRBJ1-1 and V is TRBV2; 8 bases line up with TRBD1. Unmatched junction bases numbered 5, after V lost 6 bases and J lost 5 bases. In germline, CDR1 is SNHLY, CDR2 FYNNEI. The CDR3 covers 13 residues. The CDR3 is CASRGTGGTEAFF. The CDR3 DNA reads TGTGCCAGCAGAGGGACAGGAGGTACTGAAGCTTTCTTT.

This clone was detected once. This chain uses TRBV2 with TRBJ2-5; 8 nucleotides agree with TRBD1. The CDR3 consists of 15 residues. Trimming cost V 5 bases and J 4 bases; bases outside gene matches: 9. CDR1 and CDR2 (germline): SNHLY, FYNNEI. CDR3 in DNA: TGTGCCAGCAGTACTGGACAGGGCCTAAGAGAGACCCAGTACTTC. Translating it yields CASSTGQGLRETQYF.

The chain joins TRBV4-1 to TRBJ2-2; TRBD2 matches 7 bases. The CDR3 is 16 amino acids. Germline loops: CDR1 MGHRA, CDR2 YSYEKL. With V trimmed by 2 bases and J by 2 bases, 5 bases remained unmatched. As DNA, the CDR3 is TGCGCCAGCAGCCAAAGTCTAGCGGCTAACACCGGGGAGCTGTTTTTT. It translates to CASSQSLAANTGELFF.

The V call is TRBV4-3, the J call TRBJ2-3; TRBD1 matches 9 bases. This CDR3 spans 16 amino acids. Unmatched junction bases numbered 5, after V lost 4 bases and J lost 0 bases. Germline V gene lookup returns CDR1 LGHNA and CDR2 YSLEER. CDR3 loop: CASSLGQGQSTDTQYF. The CDR3 DNA is TGCGCCAGCAGCCTGGGACAGGGCCAGAGCACAGATACGCAGTATTTT.

V and J are TRBV28 and TRBJ2-1, with TRBD2 identical over 9 bases. The CDR3 contains 15 residues. Germline V gene data show CDR1 as MDHEN and CDR2 as SYDVKM. With 7 bases clipped from V and 7 bases from J, the junction kept 11 bases outside the gene matches. CDR3 sequence (DNA): TGTGCCAGCATCCCTTTGCGGGGGGGCCGGAATGAGCAGTTCTTC. It codes for CASIPLRGGRNEQFF.

The chain links TRBV5-5 to TRBJ1-2, with D perhaps matching TRBD1 (6 bases). CDR1 and CDR2 (germline): SGHKS, YYEKEE (reference sequence). The CDR3 runs to 13 residues. V was trimmed by 4 bases and J by 8 bases, leaving 15 bases between them. The CDR3 reads CASSRDIFVGYTF. The CDR3 DNA follows: TGTGCCAGCAGCAGGGACATTTTCGTCGGCTACACCTTC. Full variable domain (rest looked up from reference TRBV5-5 and TRBJ1-2): DAGVTQSPTHLIKTRGQQVTLRCSPISGHKSVSWYQQVLGQGPQFIFQYYEKEERGRGNFPDRFSARQFPNYSSELNVNALLLGDSALYLCASSRDIFVGYTFGSGTRLTVV.

The rearrangement links TRBV19 to TRBJ1-1; the match to TRBD1 covers 7 bases. V dropped 6 bases and J dropped 4; count of bases not matched to a gene: 14. Looked up from germline, CDR1 is LNHDA and CDR2 is SQIVND (reference sequence). This CDR3 spans 16 amino acids. The CDR3 DNA is TGTGCCAGTAGCGACCCGTCGACAGGGAAGGCCACTGAAGCTTTCTTT. This sequence encodes CASSDPSTGKATEAFF.

The genes are TRBV28 and TRBJ1-5, with a tentative D call TRBD1 (5 bases). CDR1 and CDR2 (germline): MDHEN, SYDVKM. The CDR3 loop spans 13 amino acids. V was trimmed by 3 bases and J by 6 bases, leaving 9 bases between them. The DNA for the CDR3 is TGTGCCAGCAGTTTCCTGGGGCTTCAGCCCCAGCATTTT. Its protein product is CASSFLGLQPQHF.

The chain combines TRBV3-1 (or the pseudogene TRBV3-2) with TRBJ1-3; D is possibly TRBD1 (5 bases). Trimming stripped 4 bases from V and 7 bases from J, with 11 bases between. CDR3 size: 13 residues. Germline lookup yields CDR1 LGHDT and CDR2 YNNKEL (reference sequence). CDR3 loop: CASSPQQANTIYF. CDR3 in DNA: TGTGCCAGCAGCCCCCAACAGGCTAACACCATATATTTT.

The chain uses TRBV15 and TRBJ2-1; D gene uncertain. The germline V gene encodes CDR1 LNHNV and CDR2 YYDKDF (reference sequence). V shed 6 bases and J shed 5 bases, with 11 bases lying between them. CDR3 length: 13 amino acids. In DNA, the CDR3 is TGTGCCACCAGGGGCCAGCCCCACAATGAGCAGTTCTTC. Translated, it gives CATRGQPHNEQFF.

The genes are TRBV6-5 and TRBJ1-1; D gene unclear. V gave up 6 bases and J gave up 0 bases, with 11 bases separating them. Germline loops: CDR1 MNHEY, CDR2 SVGAGI. The CDR3 runs 14 residues. CDR3 loop: CASRRLPLNTEAFF. For the CDR3, the DNA is TGTGCCAGCAGGAGACTACCGTTGAACACTGAAGCTTTCTTT.

The chain has TRBV4-3 and TRBJ2-7; possible D gene TRBD2, 6 bases. The CDR3 covers 14 residues. Per germline, CDR1 LGHNA and CDR2 YSLEER. V shed 0 bases and J shed 4 bases, with 10 bases lying between them. CDR3 sequence reads: CASSQDLATYEQYF. CDR3 DNA: TGCGCCAGCAGCCAAGATCTAGCGACATACGAGCAGTACTTC.

The rearrangement links TRBV3-1 (or the pseudogene TRBV3-2) to TRBJ1-5; possibly TRBD1 for D (5 bases). The V end lost 1 base, the J end lost 2 bases, and 12 bases lay between the germline ends. This CDR3 is built from 16 residues. Germline CDR1 and CDR2: LGHDT and YNNKEL (reference sequence). This chain's CDR3 is CASSQATVPCNQPQHF. CDR3 bases: TGTGCCAGCAGCCAAGCGACAGTCCCGTGCAATCAGCCCCAGCATTTT.

The rearrangement links TRBV7-8 to TRBJ2-7; 9 bases match TRBD2. This CDR3 has 17 residues. Germline values: CDR1 SGHVS, CDR2 FQNEAQ. After removal of 5 bases from V and 2 bases from J, the junction contained 13 bases not matched to a gene. The CDR3 region has the DNA TGTGCCAGCAGCCACTACTCGGGCGGGAGGGATCCCTACGAGCAGTACTTC. Translating gives CASSHYSGGRDPYEQYF.

The gene calls are TRBV7-9 and TRBJ1-3; D call uncertain. Trimming left V 5 bases short and J 0 bases short, with 14 bases between. Germline V lookup: CDR1 SEHNR, CDR2 FQNEAQ (reference sequence). The CDR3 covers 16 residues. The DNA for the CDR3 is TGTGCCAGCAGCCCCTTAGAGTACCACTCTGGAAACACCATATATTTT. Residues: CASSPLEYHSGNTIYF.

The chain employs TRBV7-2 and TRBJ1-5, with D tentatively TRBD1 (5 bases). CDR3 size: 13 residues. CDR1 SGHTA and CDR2 FQGNSA come from the germline V gene. V dropped 1 base and J dropped 9 bases, with 10 bases sitting between them. The CDR3 sequence: CASSLEQGAPQHF. The CDR3 DNA reads TGTGCCAGCAGCTTAGAGCAGGGCGCGCCCCAGCATTTT.

The chain employs TRBV19 and TRBJ1-5; 10 bases fit TRBD1. This CDR3 region has 15 residues. Germline CDR1 LNHDA, CDR2 SQIVND (reference sequence). V trimming: 3 bases; J trimming: 3 bases; junction bases outside the gene matches: 2. The CDR3 nucleotides are TGTGCCAGTAGTATGGGACAGGGGAACAATCAGCCCCAGCATTTT. As protein: CASSMGQGNNQPQHF.

V gene TRBV7-9 combines with J gene TRBJ2-3; a weak D match, TRBD2 (5 bases). The germline V and J ends were trimmed by 4 bases and 7 bases, with 21 bases remaining between them. This CDR3 contains 16 residues. The germline gives CDR1 SEHNR, CDR2 FQNEAQ (reference sequence). CDR3 bases: TGTGCCAGCAGCTCCTTTGGTGGGAGCAAACGGAATACGCAGTATTTT. The encoded protein is CASSSFGGSKRNTQYF.

This clone has a single count. The chain employs TRBV5-1 and TRBJ1-6, with 9 bases aligning to TRBD1. CDR3 length equals 18 residues. The germline CDR1 and CDR2 sequences are SGHRS and YFSETQ. The V segment lost 4 bases and the J segment 0 bases; nucleotides outside the gene matches: 8. CDR3 nucleotides: TGCGCCAGCAGCCCCGACACAGGGGGCGCCTCCTATAATTCACCCCTCCACTTT. It codes for CASSPDTGGASYNSPLHF.

This sequence joins TRBV15 and TRBJ1-1; D uncertain. Germline V gene lookup returns CDR1 LNHNV and CDR2 YYDKDF (reference sequence). Trimming left V 5 bases short and J 2 bases short, with 6 bases between. This CDR3 has 12 residues. DNA for the CDR3: TGTGCCACCAGCCACACAAACACTGAAGCTTTCTTT. Protein product: CATSHTNTEAFF.

The chain employs TRBV6-5 and TRBJ1-6; 8 bases align to TRBD1. CDR3 length equals 14 residues. CDR1 is MNHEY, CDR2 SVGAGI, per germline. Trimming took 6 bases from V and 6 from J; bases not matched to a gene: 4. The DNA for the CDR3 is TGTGCCAGCAGCGGGACAGGACTTAATTCACCCCTCCACTTT. Translating it yields CASSGTGLNSPLHF.

The chain employs TRBV6-5 and TRBJ2-5, with D perhaps matching TRBD2 (6 bases). V lost 6 bases to trimming and J lost 5 bases, with 16 bases between them. From germline, CDR1 is MNHEY and CDR2 SVGAGI. CDR3 length: 14 residues. The CDR3 nucleotides read TGTGCCAGCAGGCCCCGGGGGACGGCGGAGACCCAGTACTTC. Its translation is CASRPRGTAETQYF.

The chain carries TRBV6-5 and TRBJ1-5, with TRBD1 matching 9 bases. The germline gives CDR1 MNHEY, CDR2 SVGAGI. The CDR3 is 14 residues long. The ends lost 6 bases at V and 6 bases at J; junction bases unmatched: 6. In DNA, the CDR3 is TGTGCCAGCAGGAGGACAGGGGAGAGTCAGCCCCAGCATTTT. Translated: CASRRTGESQPQHF.

The gene calls are TRBV24-1 and TRBJ2-7, with 13 bases fitting TRBD2. CDR1 KGHDR and CDR2 SFDVKD come from the germline V gene. The CDR3 spans 16 residues. With V trimmed by 3 bases and J by 3 bases, 4 bases remained unmatched. The CDR3 spells CATSDPGTSGNYEQYF. The CDR3, as DNA: TGTGCCACCAGTGATCCCGGGACTAGCGGGAACTACGAGCAGTACTTC.

V gene TRBV9 combines with J gene TRBJ2-3, with 9 bases fitting TRBD1. This CDR3 comprises 16 residues. J was trimmed by 7 bases and V by 4 bases; bases with no gene match: 13. Germline loops: CDR1 SGDLS, CDR2 YYNGEE. CDR3 amino acids: CASSPATGGSRNTQYF. CDR3 bases: TGTGCCAGCAGCCCCGCGACAGGGGGGAGTAGGAATACGCAGTATTTT.

The chain recombines TRBV14 with TRBJ1-6; TRBD1 might be the D (5 bases). Per germline, CDR1 SGHDN and CDR2 FVKESK. Deletions cut 4 bases from V and 3 bases from J, with 7 bases between. CDR3 size: 14 residues. CDR3 protein: CASSRDFYNSPLHF. The CDR3 DNA reads TGTGCCAGCAGCCGGGACTTCTATAATTCACCCCTCCACTTT.

This clone came up a few times. CDR3 nucleotides: TGTGCCATCAGCCCGACAGGGATCGGAACTAATGAAAAACTGTTTTTT. Its translation: CAISPTGIGTNEKLFF. The chain carries TRBV10-3 and TRBJ1-4; 7 positions agree with TRBD1. This CDR3 contains 16 residues. Germline values: CDR1 ENHRY, CDR2 SYGVKD. Losses at the gene ends were 6 bases for V and 1 base for J; bases not matched to a gene: 8.

The chain couples TRBV7-8 to TRBJ1-1, with D unresolved. The CDR3 is made up of 16 amino acids. V was clipped by 0 bases and J by 3 bases, with 14 bases between them. Per the germline V gene, CDR1 is SGHVS and CDR2 is FQNEAQ. Here the CDR3 reads CASSLARRGLDTEAFF. The CDR3 DNA follows: TGTGCCAGCAGCTTAGCGCGACGAGGGTTGGACACTGAAGCTTTCTTT.

The rearrangement joins TRBV11-2 to TRBJ2-1; 8 positions agree with TRBD1. CDR1 and CDR2 (germline): SGHAT, FQNNGV. The CDR3 contains 14 residues. V lost 8 bases and J lost 7; bases outside the gene matches: 10. CDR3: CASLDRGIGNEQFF. The CDR3 DNA reads as TGTGCCAGCCTAGACAGGGGAATAGGAAATGAGCAGTTCTTC.